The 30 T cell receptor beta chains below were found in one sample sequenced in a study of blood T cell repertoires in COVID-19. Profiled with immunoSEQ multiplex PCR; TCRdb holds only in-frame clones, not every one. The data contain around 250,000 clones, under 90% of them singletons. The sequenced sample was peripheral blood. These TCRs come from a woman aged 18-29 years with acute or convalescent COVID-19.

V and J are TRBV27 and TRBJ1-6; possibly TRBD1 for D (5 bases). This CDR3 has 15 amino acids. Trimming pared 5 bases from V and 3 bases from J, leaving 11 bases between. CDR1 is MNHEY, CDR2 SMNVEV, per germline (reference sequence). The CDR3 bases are TGTGCCAGCAGTACGACAGAGAGCTATAATTCACCCCTCCACTTT. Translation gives CASSTTESYNSPLHF.

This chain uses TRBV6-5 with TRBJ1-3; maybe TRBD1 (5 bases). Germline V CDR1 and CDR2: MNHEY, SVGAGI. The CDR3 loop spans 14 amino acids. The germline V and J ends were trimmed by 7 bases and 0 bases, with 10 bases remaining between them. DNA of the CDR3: TGTGCCAGCACCCGACAGAGCTCTGGAAACACCATATATTTT. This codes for CASTRQSSGNTIYF.

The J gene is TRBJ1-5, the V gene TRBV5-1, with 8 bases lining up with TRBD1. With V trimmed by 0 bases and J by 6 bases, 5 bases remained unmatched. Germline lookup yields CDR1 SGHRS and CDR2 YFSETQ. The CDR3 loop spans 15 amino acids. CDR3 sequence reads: CASSLGQGAGQPQHF. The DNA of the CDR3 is TGCGCCAGCAGCTTGGGGCAGGGGGCAGGTCAGCCCCAGCATTTT.

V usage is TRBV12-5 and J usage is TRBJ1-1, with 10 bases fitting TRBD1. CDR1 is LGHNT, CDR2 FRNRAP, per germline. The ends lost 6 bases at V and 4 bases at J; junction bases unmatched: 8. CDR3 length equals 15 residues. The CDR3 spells CASGLGQGGSTEAFF. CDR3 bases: TGTGCTAGTGGACTCGGACAGGGGGGAAGCACTGAAGCTTTCTTT.

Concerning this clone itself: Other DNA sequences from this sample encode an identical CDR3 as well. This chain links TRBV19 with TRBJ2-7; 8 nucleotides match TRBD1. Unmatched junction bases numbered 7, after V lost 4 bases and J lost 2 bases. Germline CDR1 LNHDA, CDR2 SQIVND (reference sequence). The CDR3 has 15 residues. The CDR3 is CASSNRDRPPYEQYF. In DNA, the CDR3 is TGTGCCAGTAGTAACCGGGACAGGCCTCCCTACGAGCAGTACTTC. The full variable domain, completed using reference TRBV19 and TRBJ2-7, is DGGITQSPKYLFRKEGQNVTLSCEQNLNHDAMYWYRQDPGQGLRLIYYSQIVNDFQKGDIAEGYSVSREKKESFPLTVTSAQKNPTAFYLCASSNRDRPPYEQYFGPGTRLTVT.

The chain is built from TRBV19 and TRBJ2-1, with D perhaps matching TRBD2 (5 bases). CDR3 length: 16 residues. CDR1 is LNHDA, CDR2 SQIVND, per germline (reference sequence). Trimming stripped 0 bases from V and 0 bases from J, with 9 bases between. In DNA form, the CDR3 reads TGTGCCAGTAGTATAGATACGGGATCCTCCTACAATGAGCAGTTCTTC. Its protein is CASSIDTGSSYNEQFF.

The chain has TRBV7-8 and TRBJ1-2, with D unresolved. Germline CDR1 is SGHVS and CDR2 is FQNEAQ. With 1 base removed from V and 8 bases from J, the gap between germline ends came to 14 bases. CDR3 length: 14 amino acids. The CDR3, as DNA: TGTGCCAGCAGCTTAGGATCTCCCGATCGGGGCTACACCTTC. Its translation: CASSLGSPDRGYTF. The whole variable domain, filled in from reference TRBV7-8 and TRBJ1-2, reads GAGVSQSPRYKVAKRGQDVALRCDPISGHVSLFWYQQALGQGPEFLTYFQNEAQLDKSGLPSDRFFAERPEGSVSTLKIQRTQQEDSAVYLCASSLGSPDRGYTFGSGTRLTVV.

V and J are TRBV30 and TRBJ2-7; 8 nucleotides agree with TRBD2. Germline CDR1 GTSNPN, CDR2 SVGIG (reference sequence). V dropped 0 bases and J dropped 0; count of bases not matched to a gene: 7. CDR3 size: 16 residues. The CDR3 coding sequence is TGTGCCTGGAGTGTTCTATGGACTAGCAGCTCCTACGAGCAGTACTTC. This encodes CAWSVLWTSSSYEQYF. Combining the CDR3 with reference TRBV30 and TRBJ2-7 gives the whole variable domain SQTIHQWPATLVQPVGSPLSLECTVEGTSNPNLYWYRQAAGRGLQLLFYSVGIGQISSEVPQNLSASRPQDRQFILSSKKLLLSDSGFYLCAWSVLWTSSSYEQYFGPGTRLTVT.

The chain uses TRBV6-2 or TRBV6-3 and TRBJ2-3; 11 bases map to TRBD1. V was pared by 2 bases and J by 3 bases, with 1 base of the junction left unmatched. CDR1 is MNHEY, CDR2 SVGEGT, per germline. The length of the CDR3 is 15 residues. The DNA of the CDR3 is TGTGCCAGCAGTTACGGGACAGGGGGGACAGATACGCAGTATTTT. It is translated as CASSYGTGGTDTQYF.

The CDR3 region is CASSLEGAPGNTIYF. DNA of the CDR3: TGCGCCAGCAGCTTGGAGGGGGCACCTGGAAACACCATATATTTT. The rearrangement links TRBV5-1 to TRBJ1-3, with TRBD1 identical over 7 bases. Losses at the gene ends were 0 bases for V and 2 bases for J; bases not matched to a gene: 2. The CDR3 has 15 residues. Germline V gene lookup returns CDR1 SGHRS and CDR2 YFSETQ.

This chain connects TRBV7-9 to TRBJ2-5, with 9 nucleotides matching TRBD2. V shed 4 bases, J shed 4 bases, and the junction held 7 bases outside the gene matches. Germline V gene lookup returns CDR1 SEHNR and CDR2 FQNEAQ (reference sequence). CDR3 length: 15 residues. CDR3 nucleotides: TGTGCCAGCAGCTCCGGGACTAGCAGTCGAGAGACCCAGTACTTC. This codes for CASSSGTSSRETQYF.

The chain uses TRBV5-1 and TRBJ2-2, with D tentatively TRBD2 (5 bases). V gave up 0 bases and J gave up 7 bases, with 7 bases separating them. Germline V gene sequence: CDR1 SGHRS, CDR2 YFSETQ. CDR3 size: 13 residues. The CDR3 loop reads CASSLGTDGELFF. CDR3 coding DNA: TGCGCCAGCAGCTTGGGGACTGACGGGGAGCTGTTTTTT.

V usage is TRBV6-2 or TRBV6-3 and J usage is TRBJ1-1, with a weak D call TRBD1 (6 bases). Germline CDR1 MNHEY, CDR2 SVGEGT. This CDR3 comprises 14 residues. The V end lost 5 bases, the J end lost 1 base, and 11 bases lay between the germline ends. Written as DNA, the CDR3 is TGTGCCAGCAGTCTGCAGGGGCAGAACACTGAAGCTTTCTTT. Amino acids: CASSLQGQNTEAFF.

CDR3 residues: CASSQDRGAGGYEQYF. Written as DNA, the CDR3 is TGTGCCAGCAGCCAAGATAGGGGAGCGGGAGGGTACGAGCAGTACTTC. This sequence joins TRBV4-2 and TRBJ2-7; TRBD2 aligns across 10 bases. J gave up 4 bases and V 0 bases, and 6 bases lay outside the gene matches. Germline V gives CDR1 LGHNA, CDR2 YNFKEQ. CDR3 length: 16 residues.

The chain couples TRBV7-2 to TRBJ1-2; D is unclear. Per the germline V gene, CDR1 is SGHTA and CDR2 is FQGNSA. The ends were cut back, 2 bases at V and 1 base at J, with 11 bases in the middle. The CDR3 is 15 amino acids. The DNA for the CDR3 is TGTGCCAGCAGCTTACCACCGGGAGTTAACTATGGCTACACCTTC. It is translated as CASSLPPGVNYGYTF.

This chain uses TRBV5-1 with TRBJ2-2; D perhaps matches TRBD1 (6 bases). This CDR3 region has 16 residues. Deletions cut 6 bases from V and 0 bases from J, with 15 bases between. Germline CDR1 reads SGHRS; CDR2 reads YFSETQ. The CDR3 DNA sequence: TGCGCCAGCACCAAGACAGGCCGGGCGAACACCGGGGAGCTGTTTTTT. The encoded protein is CASTKTGRANTGELFF.

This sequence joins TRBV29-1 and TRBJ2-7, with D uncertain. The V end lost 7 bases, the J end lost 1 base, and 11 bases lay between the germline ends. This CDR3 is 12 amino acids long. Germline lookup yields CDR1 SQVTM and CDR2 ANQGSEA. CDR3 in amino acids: CSGRTVSYEQYF. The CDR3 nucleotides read TGCAGCGGCCGTACAGTGTCCTACGAGCAGTACTTC.

The CDR3 nucleotides are TGTGCCAGCAGAGACGACAGGAACTACGAGCAGTACTTC. It yields the protein CASRDDRNYEQYF. The rearrangement uses TRBV3-1 (or the pseudogene TRBV3-2) and TRBJ2-7; the D gene is possibly TRBD1 (6 bases). The V gene's germline CDR1 is LGHDT and CDR2 YNNKEL (reference sequence). This CDR3 has 13 residues. Trimming shortened V by 6 bases and J by 3 bases, and 12 bases separated the two germline ends.

In DNA, the CDR3 is TGTGCCGCCAAGCCGGGACAGATTAACACTGAAGCTTTCTTT. Translating gives CAAKPGQINTEAFF. The chain recombines TRBV28 with TRBJ1-1; 7 positions agree with TRBD1. The CDR3 loop spans 14 amino acids. The junction had 11 bases not matched to a gene; V was cut back by 11 bases and J by 2 bases. In germline, CDR1 is MDHEN, CDR2 SYDVKM.

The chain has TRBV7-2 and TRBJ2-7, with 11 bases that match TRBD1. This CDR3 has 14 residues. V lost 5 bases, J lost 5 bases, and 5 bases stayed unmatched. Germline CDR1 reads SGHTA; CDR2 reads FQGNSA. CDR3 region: CASSQDRGPDEQYF. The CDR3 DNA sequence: TGTGCCAGCAGCCAGGACAGGGGGCCGGACGAGCAGTACTTC.

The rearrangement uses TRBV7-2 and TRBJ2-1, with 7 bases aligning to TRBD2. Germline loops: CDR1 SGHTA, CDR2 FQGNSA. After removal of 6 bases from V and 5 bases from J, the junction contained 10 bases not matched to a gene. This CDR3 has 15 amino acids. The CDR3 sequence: CASRWLGRTHNEQFF. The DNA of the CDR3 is TGTGCCAGCAGATGGCTCGGGAGGACACACAATGAGCAGTTCTTC.

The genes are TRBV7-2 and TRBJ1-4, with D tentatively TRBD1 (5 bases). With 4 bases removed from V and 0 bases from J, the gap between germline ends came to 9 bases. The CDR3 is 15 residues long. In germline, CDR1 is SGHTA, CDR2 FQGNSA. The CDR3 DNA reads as TGTGCCAGCAGCTACCAGGGTGCAACTAATGAAAAACTGTTTTTT. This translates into CASSYQGATNEKLFF.

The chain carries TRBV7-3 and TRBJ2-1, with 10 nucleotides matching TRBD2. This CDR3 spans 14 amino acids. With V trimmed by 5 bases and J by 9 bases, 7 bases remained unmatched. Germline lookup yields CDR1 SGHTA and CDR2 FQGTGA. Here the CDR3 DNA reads TGTGCCAGCAGCGTCTCTAGCGGGAGCGTTGAGCAGTTCTTC. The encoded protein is CASSVSSGSVEQFF.

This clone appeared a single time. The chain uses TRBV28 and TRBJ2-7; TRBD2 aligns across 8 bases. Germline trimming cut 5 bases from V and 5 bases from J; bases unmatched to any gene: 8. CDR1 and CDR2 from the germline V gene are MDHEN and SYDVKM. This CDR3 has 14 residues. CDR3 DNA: TGTGCCAGCAGTAGTGAGCGGGAGTGGGACGAGCAGTACTTC. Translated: CASSSEREWDEQYF.

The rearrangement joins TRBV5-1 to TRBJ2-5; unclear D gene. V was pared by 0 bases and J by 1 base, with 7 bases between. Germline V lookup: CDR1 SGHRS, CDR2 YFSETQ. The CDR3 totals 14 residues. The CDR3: CASSLATLQETQYF. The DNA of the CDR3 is TGCGCCAGCAGCTTGGCGACACTCCAAGAGACCCAGTACTTC.

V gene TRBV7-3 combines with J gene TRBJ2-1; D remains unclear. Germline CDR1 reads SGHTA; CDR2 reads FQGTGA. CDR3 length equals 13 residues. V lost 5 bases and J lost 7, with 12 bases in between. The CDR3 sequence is CASSRSPVNEQFF. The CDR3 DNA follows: TGTGCCAGCAGCCGATCCCCAGTTAATGAGCAGTTCTTC.

The CDR3 DNA sequence: TGTGCCAGCACTAGCGACAACACCGGGGAGCTGTTTTTT. Protein sequence: CASTSDNTGELFF. The chain carries TRBV9 and TRBJ2-2; D is possibly TRBD2 (6 bases). Germline V gives CDR1 SGDLS, CDR2 YYNGEE. V shed 6 bases and J shed 2 bases, with 8 bases lying between them. This CDR3 has 13 residues. Full variable domain (remainder filled in from reference TRBV9 and TRBJ2-2): DSGVTQTPKHLITATGQRVTLRCSPRSGDLSVYWYQQSLDQGLQFLIQYYNGEERAKGNILERFSAQQFPDLHSELNLSSLELGDSALYFCASTSDNTGELFFGEGSRLTVL.

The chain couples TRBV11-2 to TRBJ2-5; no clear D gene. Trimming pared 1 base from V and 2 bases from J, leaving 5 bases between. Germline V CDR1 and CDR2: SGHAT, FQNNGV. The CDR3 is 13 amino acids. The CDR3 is CASSLGKQETQYF. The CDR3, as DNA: TGTGCCAGCAGCTTAGGTAAACAAGAGACCCAGTACTTC.

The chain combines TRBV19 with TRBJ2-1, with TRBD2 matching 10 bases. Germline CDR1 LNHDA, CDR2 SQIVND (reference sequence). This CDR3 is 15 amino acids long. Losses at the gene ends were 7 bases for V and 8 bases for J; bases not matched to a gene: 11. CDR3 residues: CASKRLAGAWYEQFF. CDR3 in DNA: TGTGCCAGTAAGCGGCTAGCGGGAGCATGGTATGAGCAGTTCTTC.

CDR3 bases: TGTGCCAGCAGCTTACAGGGGCGCTCCTATAATTCACCCCTCCACTTT. It specifies CASSLQGRSYNSPLHF. This rearrangement joins TRBV7-2 to TRBJ1-6, with a tentative D call TRBD1 (6 bases). This CDR3 comprises 16 residues. Per the germline V gene, CDR1 is SGHTA and CDR2 is FQGNSA. Deletions cut 2 bases from V and 0 bases from J, with 8 bases between.